This passage covers 27 T cell receptor beta chains from one sample sequenced in a study of T cells after yellow fever vaccination. TCRdb fed the 5' RACE reads into MiXCR, producing one record per CDR3 protein. The sample comprises some 300,000 distinct CDR3 sequences, 8.5% to 10% of which are singletons, and 3% to 4% rests with the top ten. Material: CD4+ T cells sorted from PBMCs, obtained 5 days after the yellow fever booster vaccination. Receptor source: a man between 18 and 29 years old who received the YFV17D yellow fever vaccine.

The table lists this clonotype with a few counts. The chain joins TRBV5-1 to TRBJ2-5; weak D call: TRBD1 (5 bases). Trimming pared 2 bases from V and 3 bases from J, leaving 8 bases between. The V gene's germline CDR1 is SGHRS and CDR2 YFSETQ. The length of the CDR3 is 13 residues. CDR3 loop: CASSFRVEETQYF. CDR3 DNA: TGCGCCAGCAGCTTCAGGGTAGAAGAGACCCAGTACTTC.

The J gene is TRBJ1-1, the V gene TRBV4-2; D gene unclear. The ends were cut back, 0 bases at V and 2 bases at J, with 7 bases in the middle. The CDR3 is 14 amino acids. Germline V gene sequence: CDR1 LGHNA, CDR2 YNFKEQ. CDR3 nucleotides: TGTGCCAGCAGCCAAGATCCCATCAACACTGAAGCTTTCTTT. Translation gives CASSQDPINTEAFF.

The table lists this clonotype with many counts. The chain uses TRBV12-3 or TRBV12-4 and TRBJ2-6; D perhaps matches TRBD1 (6 bases). This CDR3 is 17 amino acids long. V lost 6 bases and J 0 bases, leaving 15 bases between the germline ends. Here the CDR3 DNA reads TGTGCCAGCAGCCCAGGGGTAATCGGCTCTGGGGCCAACGTCCTGACTTTC. It yields the protein CASSPGVIGSGANVLTF.

This clonotype appeared many times. The V gene is TRBV4-3, the J gene TRBJ2-5; 8 bases line up with TRBD1. This CDR3 is 16 amino acids long. Germline V lookup: CDR1 LGHNA, CDR2 YSLEER. Unmatched junction bases numbered 9, after V lost 2 bases and J lost 4 bases. The CDR3 is CASSQNSAGGAETQYF. The CDR3 DNA reads TGCGCCAGCAGCCAAAATAGTGCAGGGGGCGCAGAGACCCAGTACTTC.

This clonotype was seen ten or more times. The V gene is TRBV5-1, the J gene TRBJ2-5; 7 nucleotides align to TRBD1. Germline CDR1 and CDR2: SGHRS and YFSETQ. The CDR3 contains 15 residues. V was clipped by 2 bases and J by 2 bases; unmatched bases: 6. The CDR3 DNA is TGCGCCAGCAGCTTTGTCCCGGGACAGCAAGAGACCCAGTACTTC. Encoded protein: CASSFVPGQQETQYF.

In its sample, this clonotype was seen a few times. The V call is TRBV3-1, the J call TRBJ2-7; maybe TRBD2 (6 bases). The CDR3 is 16 residues long. V shed 4 bases and J shed 4 bases, with 20 bases lying between them. The germline CDR1 and CDR2 sequences are LGHDT and YNNKEL (reference sequence). As DNA, the CDR3 is TGTGCCAGCAGCCTCGACTCTCGGGGGACCCGGTACGAGCAGTACTTC. This gives the protein CASSLDSRGTRYEQYF.

This rearrangement joins TRBV11-2 to TRBJ2-5; weak D call: TRBD1 (5 bases). Trimming left V 5 bases short and J 5 bases short, with 15 bases between. The CDR3 has 14 amino acids. CDR1 and CDR2 (germline): SGHAT, FQNNGV. CDR3 loop: CASSQRQPGETQYF. The CDR3 region has the DNA TGTGCCAGCAGCCAACGACAGCCCGGCGAGACCCAGTACTTC.

This clonotype was observed at least ten times. This sequence joins TRBV20-1 and TRBJ1-1; 8 bases align to TRBD1. The ends lost 0 bases at V and 7 bases at J; junction bases unmatched: 10. The CDR3 spans 15 residues. CDR1 is DFQATT, CDR2 SNEGSKA, per germline (reference sequence). The chain's CDR3 is CSARDPQGASIEAFF. The CDR3 DNA reads TGCAGTGCTAGAGATCCGCAGGGGGCGTCAATTGAAGCTTTCTTT.

This clonotype was observed a handful of times. The chain carries TRBV3-1 and TRBJ1-6; TRBD1 agrees at 7 bases. J lost 8 bases, V lost 4 bases, and 8 bases had no gene match. The CDR3 extends over 15 amino acids. The germline V gene encodes CDR1 LGHDT and CDR2 YNNKEL (reference sequence). The CDR3 region has the DNA TGTGCCAGCAGCCGCCTTCGGCAGGGGGATTCACCCCTCCACTTT. Its protein product is CASSRLRQGDSPLHF.

In this sample, this clonotype turned up a few times. This rearrangement joins TRBV7-3 to TRBJ2-2; D may be TRBD2 (5 bases). Trimming cost V 5 bases and J 7 bases, with 17 bases left between them. The V gene's germline CDR1 is SGHTA and CDR2 FQGTGA. CDR3 length equals 15 residues. In DNA form, the CDR3 reads TGTGCCAGCAGCATACTAGGACGGGTTGGCGGGGAGCTGTTTTTT. Amino acids: CASSILGRVGGELFF.

The chain links TRBV9 to TRBJ1-2; D is unclear. The V gene's germline CDR1 is SGDLS and CDR2 YYNGEE. V lost 2 bases and J lost 4, with 12 bases in between. This CDR3 spans 14 amino acids. The CDR3 nucleotides read TGTGCCAGCAGCGTCCACGGGAAAACCTATGGCTACACCTTC. Protein: CASSVHGKTYGYTF.

In this sample, this clonotype turned up a few times. This rearrangement joins TRBV24-1 to TRBJ2-1, with 7 nucleotides matching TRBD1. CDR3 size: 13 residues. The V segment lost 3 bases and the J segment 12 bases; nucleotides outside the gene matches: 7. The germline V gene encodes CDR1 KGHDR and CDR2 SFDVKD. CDR3 sequence: CATSDAGTVLQFF. The CDR3 DNA sequence: TGTGCCACCAGTGATGCCGGGACAGTGTTGCAGTTCTTC.

There are a few counts of this clonotype. The chain links TRBV12-3 or TRBV12-4 to TRBJ1-4; weak D call: TRBD1 (6 bases). Trimming shortened V by 5 bases and J by 8 bases, and 15 bases separated the two germline ends. The CDR3 sequence is 14 residues long. DNA for the CDR3: TGTGCCAGCAGTCGGTACCAGGGGCGAGAAAAACTGTTTTTT. Translation gives CASSRYQGREKLFF.

This clonotype was seen only a few times. The chain recombines TRBV7-2 with TRBJ2-5; D may be TRBD1 (6 bases). Germline V gene data show CDR1 as SGHTA and CDR2 as FQGNSA. V shed 8 bases and J shed 5 bases, with 15 bases lying between them. The CDR3 length is 13 residues. Here the CDR3 DNA reads TGTGCCAGCCAGAGAGTGGGGGCGGAGACCCAGTACTTC. Protein: CASQRVGAETQYF.

The rearrangement links TRBV30 to TRBJ1-2; D call uncertain. Per germline, CDR1 GTSNPN and CDR2 SVGIG (reference sequence). This CDR3 is built from 13 residues. V was trimmed by 2 bases and J by 7 bases, leaving 14 bases between them. CDR3 bases: TGTGCCTGGAGTATGATTCAGAACGCTGGCTACACCTTC. Its translation: CAWSMIQNAGYTF.

The rearrangement joins TRBV4-2 to TRBJ1-4, with TRBD1 as a possible D gene (5 bases). The V and J ends lost 3 bases and 13 bases respectively, with 15 bases between them. Germline V gives CDR1 LGHNA, CDR2 YNFKEQ. The length of the CDR3 is 13 residues. CDR3 amino acids: CASSQMMAQGLFF. The CDR3 DNA sequence: TGTGCCAGCAGCCAGATGATGGCCCAGGGACTGTTTTTT.

This clonotype was found many times. The V gene is TRBV5-1, the J gene TRBJ2-7; no clear D gene. With 7 bases removed from V and 0 bases from J, the gap between germline ends came to 11 bases. The germline gives CDR1 SGHRS, CDR2 YFSETQ. This CDR3 spans 13 amino acids. CDR3 DNA: TGCGCCAGCGCCTTGGACCTCTCCTACGAGCAGTACGTC. Protein sequence: CASALDLSYEQYV.

The chain links TRBV6-5 to TRBJ2-4, with 9 nucleotides matching TRBD2. Trimming cost V 2 bases and J 7 bases; bases outside gene matches: 9. The germline CDR1 and CDR2 sequences are MNHEY and SVGAGI. There are 16 residues in the CDR3. This chain's CDR3 is CASSYLGGGGGNIQYF. CDR3 DNA sequence: TGTGCCAGCAGTTACCTCGGTGGCGGGGGGGGGAACATTCAGTACTTC.

This clonotype occurred many times. The chain combines TRBV7-2 with TRBJ1-6; 10 positions match TRBD1. V gave up 5 bases and J gave up 8 bases; unmatched junction bases: 6. The CDR3 consists of 15 residues. Germline V gene data show CDR1 as SGHTA and CDR2 as FQGNSA. Here the CDR3 DNA reads TGTGCCAGCAGCCAAAGGACAGGGGGAGATTCACCCCTCCACTTT. As protein: CASSQRTGGDSPLHF. The full variable domain, completed using reference TRBV7-2 and TRBJ1-6, is GAGVSQSPSNKVTEKGKDVELRCDPISGHTALYWYRQSLGQGLEFLIYFQGNSAPDKSGLPSDRFSAERTGGSVSTLTIQRTQQEDSAVYLCASSQRTGGDSPLHFGNGTRLTVT.

The gene calls are TRBV20-1 and TRBJ2-5; the D gene is possibly TRBD1 (5 bases). Germline V CDR1 and CDR2: DFQATT, SNEGSKA (reference sequence). The CDR3 spans 12 residues. V lost 4 bases, J lost 0 bases, and 6 bases lay in between. The DNA for the CDR3 is TGCAGTGCTAAAGGGGACCAAGAGACCCAGTACTTC. Its protein product is CSAKGDQETQYF.

The genes are TRBV30 and TRBJ2-1; weak D call: TRBD1 (6 bases). CDR3 size: 12 residues. Trimming removed 4 bases at V and 6 bases at J, with 10 bases between. Germline V gene lookup returns CDR1 GTSNPN and CDR2 SVGIG (reference sequence). CDR3 loop: CAWNTGFNEQFF. The CDR3 bases are TGTGCCTGGAATACAGGGTTCAATGAGCAGTTCTTC.

This chain joins TRBV4-3 and TRBJ1-6, with D perhaps matching TRBD1 (6 bases). Between the trimmed V and J ends, which lost 0 bases and 8 bases, there was a span of 17 bases. The germline V gene has CDR1 LGHNA and CDR2 YSLEER. The CDR3 runs to 17 residues. The CDR3 coding sequence is TGCGCCAGCAGCCAAGACCCCTTGACAGGATTGTATTCACCCCTCCACTTT. Protein: CASSQDPLTGLYSPLHF.

The sample holds a few counts of this clonotype. The J gene is TRBJ1-4, the V gene TRBV28; no reliable D call. Deletions cut 6 bases from V and 5 bases from J, with 13 bases between. The germline V gene has CDR1 MDHEN and CDR2 SYDVKM. The CDR3 has 14 residues. DNA of the CDR3: TGTGCCAGCAGCTATGCGGCTTTAAATGAAAAACTGTTTTTT. It codes for CASSYAALNEKLFF.

The chain couples TRBV6-5 to TRBJ1-2; a possible D gene is TRBD1 (6 bases). The V gene lost 4 bases and the J gene lost 0 bases, with 15 bases spanning the gap. This CDR3 has 16 residues. In germline, CDR1 is MNHEY, CDR2 SVGAGI. CDR3 sequence: CASSLARDIANYGYTF. The CDR3 DNA reads TGTGCCAGCAGTTTAGCCCGGGACATAGCTAACTATGGCTACACCTTC.

V gene TRBV19 combines with J gene TRBJ1-5, with D hard to call. V shed 2 bases and J shed 6 bases, with 11 bases lying between them. The CDR3 is made up of 14 amino acids. Germline V gene sequence: CDR1 LNHDA, CDR2 SQIVND (reference sequence). The CDR3 DNA reads TGTGCCAGTAGTATACCAAAACGCGGTCAGCCCCAGCATTTT. This encodes CASSIPKRGQPQHF.

This clonotype was seen a handful of times. V usage is TRBV7-8 and J usage is TRBJ2-5; TRBD1 matches at 8 bases. CDR1 is SGHVS, CDR2 FQNEAQ, per germline. This CDR3 is 17 amino acids long. With V trimmed by 9 bases and J by 5 bases, 20 bases remained unmatched. Here the CDR3 reads CASFRGPGGKVRETQYF. The CDR3 DNA is TGTGCCAGTTTCCGCGGGCCAGGGGGCAAGGTCCGGGAGACCCAGTACTTC. Full variable domain (rest looked up from reference TRBV7-8 and TRBJ2-5): GAGVSQSPRYKVAKRGQDVALRCDPISGHVSLFWYQQALGQGPEFLTYFQNEAQLDKSGLPSDRFFAERPEGSVSTLKIQRTQQEDSAVYLCASFRGPGGKVRETQYFGPGTRLLVL.

Of note for this clonotype: Its ends do not fully match the called genes, so a read error is possible. This chain connects TRBV10-3 to TRBJ2-3; a weak D match, TRBD2 (6 bases). The CDR3 runs 15 residues. Germline V gene sequence: CDR1 ENHRY, CDR2 SYGVKD. The CDR3 DNA sequence: TGTGCCATCAGTGGCGCTAGCGTTAGCACAGATACGCAGAATTTT. It codes for CAISGASVSTDTQNF.